The T cell receptor beta chain described here comes from a study of blood T cell repertoires in COVID-19. For the study at large: From T cells, B-cell-depleted T cells, or PBMCs came the material, which was cDNA or gDNA.

The germline V gene encodes CDR1 SEHNR and CDR2 FQNEAQ (reference sequence). Trimming removed 2 bases from V and 5 bases from J, with 10 bases in between. This CDR3 is built from 14 residues. Per the original data handling: From reference gene primer amplification, estimates of nucleated cell counts were derived. Assay: immunoSEQ multiplex PCR; the TCRdb copy retains only in-frame clones and omits some. V, J and clone size were drawn from that table, and D and trimming were deduced from the DNA. The sample comprises some 240,000 clones, roughly 84% of which are singletons, and under 7% rests with the top ten. Across about two dozen US areas, participants ranged in age from roughly 18 to 95 years. Exposed participants encountered a COVID-19 case during the 2 weeks preceding study entry.

Sequenced sample: PBMCs or T cells enriched from blood (not recorded which). V is TRBV7-9 and J is TRBJ1-5; a weak D match, TRBD1 (6 bases). The sequence was obtained from a woman in her forties or fifties who had been exposed to COVID-19. The CDR3 DNA reads TGTGCCAGCAGCTTACGGGACACTGATCAGCCCCAGCATTTT. As protein: CASSLRDTDQPQHF.